These 25 T cell receptor beta chains originate from one sample sequenced in a study of blood T cell repertoires in COVID-19. Sequenced by immunoSEQ multiplex PCR; TCRdb stores in-frame clones only, minus some. This sample has some 80,000 clones, with 70% to 90% found just once. Sequences were obtained from peripheral blood. The receptors stem from a human donor in a cohort sampled during active COVID-19.

The CDR3 region is CASSLGGVAGGPGELFF. CDR3 DNA sequence: TGTGCCAGCAGCTTAGGAGGGGTAGCGGGAGGCCCCGGGGAGCTGTTTTTT. The chain carries TRBV7-6 and TRBJ2-2; 10 nucleotides match TRBD2. This CDR3 is 17 amino acids long. Germline loops: CDR1 SGHVS, CDR2 FNYEAQ. Germline trimming cut 1 base from V and 6 bases from J; bases unmatched to any gene: 8.

This chain links TRBV19 with TRBJ1-5, with unresolved D. CDR3 length equals 16 residues. V lost 7 bases and J 0 bases, leaving 16 bases between the germline ends. From germline, CDR1 is LNHDA and CDR2 SQIVND (reference sequence). This chain's CDR3 is CASTIGGPNSNQPQHF. CDR3 coding DNA: TGTGCCAGTACCATTGGCGGGCCCAATAGCAATCAGCCCCAGCATTTT. Full variable domain (outside the CDR3, taken from reference TRBV19 and TRBJ1-5): DGGITQSPKYLFRKEGQNVTLSCEQNLNHDAMYWYRQDPGQGLRLIYYSQIVNDFQKGDIAEGYSVSREKKESFPLTVTSAQKNPTAFYLCASTIGGPNSNQPQHFGDGTRLSIL.

The rearrangement links TRBV11-2 to TRBJ1-2; a possible D gene is TRBD1 (5 bases). The V gene's germline CDR1 is SGHAT and CDR2 FQNNGV. The V and J ends lost 6 bases and 2 bases respectively, with 16 bases between them. The CDR3 is 15 amino acids. The CDR3 nucleotides are TGTGCCAGCAGACGACTTGGGGGGGAAAACTATGGCTACACCTTC. Translating gives CASRRLGGENYGYTF.

CDR3 DNA: TGTGCCAGCAGCCAAGCTTGGAGCGGGAGTAGGAATGAGCAGTTCTTC. Protein: CASSQAWSGSRNEQFF. This chain joins TRBV14 and TRBJ2-1; 8 bases map to TRBD2. CDR3 length: 16 amino acids. J gave up 7 bases and V 1 base, and 9 bases lay outside the gene matches. Germline assignment: CDR1 SGHDN and CDR2 FVKESK.

The J gene is TRBJ2-3, the V gene TRBV5-1, with 9 bases that match TRBD1. V trimming: 2 bases; J trimming: 6 bases; junction bases outside the gene matches: 16. This CDR3 is 18 amino acids long. CDR1 is SGHRS and CDR2 is YFSETQ in the germline V gene. The CDR3 nucleotides are TGCGCCAGCAGCTTCCGGAACCTGCGGACAGGGGAAGGCGATACGCAGTATTTT. Amino acid sequence: CASSFRNLRTGEGDTQYF.

The chain couples TRBV11-3 to TRBJ2-1; 8 bases fit TRBD1. V lost 1 base and J lost 8; bases outside the gene matches: 1. The germline gives CDR1 SGHNT, CDR2 YENEEA. The CDR3 totals 13 residues. CDR3 in amino acids: CASSLGTGHEQFF. DNA for the CDR3: TGTGCCAGCAGCTTAGGGACAGGGCATGAGCAGTTCTTC.

The chain employs TRBV7-2 and TRBJ1-1; D remains unclear. Germline V lookup: CDR1 SGHTA, CDR2 FQGNSA. The V end was cut by 2 bases, the J end by 4 bases, with 8 bases between. The length of the CDR3 is 13 residues. CDR3 sequence reads: CASSLTRRTEAFF. CDR3 nucleotides: TGTGCCAGCAGCTTAACCAGGCGCACTGAAGCTTTCTTT. The full variable domain, its missing parts supplied by reference TRBV7-2 and TRBJ1-1, is GAGVSQSPSNKVTEKGKDVELRCDPISGHTALYWYRQSLGQGLEFLIYFQGNSAPDKSGLPSDRFSAERTGGSVSTLTIQRTQQEDSAVYLCASSLTRRTEAFFGQGTRLTVV.

This sequence joins TRBV20-1 and TRBJ2-1; maybe TRBD2 (5 bases). The CDR3 sequence is 11 residues long. The germline gives CDR1 DFQATT, CDR2 SNEGSKA (reference sequence). CDR3 in DNA: TGCAGCGGGATAAAGGGCAATGAGCAGTTCTTC. This encodes CSGIKGNEQFF.

V and J are TRBV28 and TRBJ1-5, with a possible D match to TRBD1 (5 bases). CDR1 is MDHEN and CDR2 is SYDVKM in the germline V gene. The CDR3 runs to 16 residues. Trimming removed 1 base from V and 3 bases from J, with 13 bases in between. The CDR3, as DNA: TGTGCCAGCAGTTTATTGTCCAGGGTAGTCAATCAGCCCCAGCATTTT. Its protein is CASSLLSRVVNQPQHF.

This clone was counted a single time. V and J are TRBV7-9 and TRBJ2-1; possible D gene TRBD2, 5 bases. The CDR3 totals 18 residues. V shed 2 bases and J shed 0 bases, with 17 bases lying between them. Germline CDR1 reads SEHNR; CDR2 reads FQNEAQ (reference sequence). The CDR3 is CASSLYGREGASYNEQFF. CDR3 nucleotides: TGTGCCAGCAGCTTATATGGTCGAGAGGGAGCCTCCTACAATGAGCAGTTCTTC.

The CDR3 reads CASTQAGYHEQYF. The CDR3 bases are TGTGCCAGCACCCAGGCGGGTTACCACGAGCAGTACTTC. The chain combines TRBV7-9 with TRBJ2-7, with D possibly being TRBD2 (5 bases). Germline V gives CDR1 SEHNR, CDR2 FQNEAQ (reference sequence). The CDR3 consists of 13 residues. With 7 bases removed from V and 5 bases from J, the gap between germline ends came to 15 bases.

The gene calls are TRBV5-1 and TRBJ2-1; D ambiguous. Trimming shortened V by 1 base and J by 7 bases, and 9 bases separated the two germline ends. This CDR3 is built from 13 residues. Per the germline V gene, CDR1 is SGHRS and CDR2 is YFSETQ. Here the CDR3 reads CASSLIDSNEQFF. The CDR3, as DNA: TGCGCCAGCAGCTTGATAGACTCTAATGAGCAGTTCTTC.

DNA for the CDR3: TGTGCCTGGAGGGGGACAGGGACCAATCAGCCCCAGCATTTT. Protein product: CAWRGTGTNQPQHF. This rearrangement joins TRBV30 to TRBJ1-5; 9 bases fit TRBD1. The CDR3 runs 14 residues. Germline trimming cut 3 bases from V and 3 bases from J; bases unmatched to any gene: 3. In germline, CDR1 is GTSNPN, CDR2 SVGIG (reference sequence).

The chain recombines TRBV28 with TRBJ2-3; 9 bases line up with TRBD2. Germline V gives CDR1 MDHEN, CDR2 SYDVKM. Trimming at V came to 2 bases and at J to 6 bases, leaving 6 bases not matched to a gene. There are 15 residues in the CDR3. The CDR3 here is CASSLLAGRSDTQYF. CDR3 coding DNA: TGTGCCAGCAGTTTACTAGCGGGACGGTCTGATACGCAGTATTTT.

The J gene is TRBJ1-1, the V gene TRBV3-1 (or the pseudogene TRBV3-2); the match to TRBD1 covers 9 bases. Germline-derived CDR1 and CDR2 are LGHDT and YNNKEL (reference sequence). The CDR3 is 15 amino acids. V lost 4 bases and J lost 1; bases outside the gene matches: 4. CDR3 protein: CASSRTGGANTEAFF. The CDR3 DNA sequence: TGTGCCAGCAGCCGAACAGGGGGCGCGAACACTGAAGCTTTCTTT.

This chain connects TRBV5-1 to TRBJ2-5; no clear D gene. Germline CDR1 SGHRS, CDR2 YFSETQ. V was cut by 4 bases and J by 2 bases, with 3 bases left in between. The CDR3 consists of 11 residues. Written as DNA, the CDR3 is TGCGCCAGCAGCGTACAAGAGACCCAGTACTTC. It codes for CASSVQETQYF.

V usage is TRBV3-1 (or the pseudogene TRBV3-2) and J usage is TRBJ1-5, with 8 bases matching TRBD1. The CDR3 is 16 amino acids. With V trimmed by 3 bases and J by 3 bases, 7 bases remained unmatched. Germline assignment: CDR1 LGHDT and CDR2 YNNKEL (reference sequence). The CDR3 bases are TGTGCCAGCAGCCAGACAGGGGTGGGGGCCAATCAGCCCCAGCATTTT. Translated: CASSQTGVGANQPQHF.

The chain uses TRBV27 and TRBJ2-7; 7 bases are a match to TRBD1. V lost 0 bases, J lost 0 bases, and 8 bases stayed unmatched. From germline, CDR1 is MNHEY and CDR2 SMNVEV (reference sequence). The CDR3 is 17 amino acids. CDR3 residues: CASSLSRRTGSSYEQYF. CDR3 bases: TGTGCCAGCAGTTTATCGAGAAGGACAGGCAGCTCCTACGAGCAGTACTTC.

Turning to this clone: Sequence at one end of the junction differs from germline and may be a read error. The chain couples TRBV7-9 to TRBJ1-4; D is perhaps TRBD1 (6 bases). The CDR3 extends over 14 amino acids. CDR1 and CDR2 from the germline V gene are SEHNR and FQNEAQ (reference sequence). CDR3 sequence reads: CASSLAGVNEKLFF. CDR3 in DNA: TGTGCCAGCAGCCTAGCAGGGGTTAATGAAAAACTGTTTTTT. Supplemented by reference TRBV7-9 and TRBJ1-4, the full variable domain reads DTGVSQNPRHKITKRGQNVTFRCDPISEHNRLYWYRQTLGQGPEFLTYFQNEAQLEKSRLLSDRFSAERPKGSFSTLEIQRTEQGDSAMYLCASSLAGVNEKLFFGSGTQLSVL.

The genes are TRBV5-1 and TRBJ1-2; TRBD1 aligns across 8 bases. There are 14 residues in the CDR3. The junction had 9 bases not matched to a gene; V was cut back by 3 bases and J by 8 bases. Germline V gives CDR1 SGHRS, CDR2 YFSETQ. The CDR3 DNA reads as TGCGCCAGCAGCTGGTCCGGACAGGGAGGAGGCTACACCTTC. It is translated as CASSWSGQGGGYTF.

This chain links TRBV3-1 (or the pseudogene TRBV3-2) with TRBJ1-1, with D maybe TRBD1 (5 bases). This CDR3 comprises 14 residues. The V gene lost 6 bases and the J gene lost 0 bases, with 11 bases spanning the gap. Germline-derived CDR1 and CDR2 are LGHDT and YNNKEL (reference sequence). This CDR3 reads CASSQTVLNTEAFF. The CDR3 DNA reads TGTGCCAGCAGTCAGACAGTTCTGAACACTGAAGCTTTCTTT.

This chain joins TRBV28 and TRBJ2-7; 11 bases agree with TRBD1. CDR1 is MDHEN, CDR2 SYDVKM, per germline. The V gene end was trimmed by 6 bases and the J gene end by 6 bases; junction bases not matched to a gene: 4. There are 13 residues in the CDR3. The CDR3 loop reads CASRDRGPPEQYF. CDR3 DNA: TGTGCCAGCAGGGACAGGGGGCCTCCCGAGCAGTACTTC.

The chain couples TRBV5-6 to TRBJ2-3, with TRBD1 identical over 10 bases. Looked up from germline, CDR1 is SGHDT and CDR2 is YYEEEE. Trimming removed 4 bases from V and 9 bases from J; junction bases left unmatched: 17. This CDR3 contains 17 residues. The CDR3 DNA sequence: TGTGCCAGCAGCCCATCCGGGACAGGGGCACCTTTAACGACGCAGTATTTT. This codes for CASSPSGTGAPLTTQYF.

This chain links TRBV11-3 with TRBJ2-7, with TRBD1 matching 7 bases. J gave up 1 base and V 5 bases, and 8 bases lay outside the gene matches. The CDR3 is 15 amino acids. Germline V gene data show CDR1 as SGHNT and CDR2 as YENEEA. The CDR3 reads CASSPTRQGSYEQYF. CDR3 in DNA: TGTGCCAGCAGCCCCACTCGACAGGGATCCTACGAGCAGTACTTC. The complete variable domain, with remaining parts taken from reference TRBV11-3 and TRBJ2-7, reads EAGVVQSPRYKIIEKKQPVAFWCNPISGHNTLYWYLQNLGQGPELLIRYENEEAVDDSQLPKDRFSAERLKGVDSTLKIQPAELGDSAVYLCASSPTRQGSYEQYFGPGTRLTVT.

In this sample, this clone turned up a few times. J is TRBJ1-5 and V is TRBV6-2 or TRBV6-3, with no clear D. CDR1 and CDR2 from the germline V gene are MNHEY and SVGEGT. This CDR3 is 14 amino acids long. Trimming took off 2 bases at V and 3 bases at J, with 8 bases between the two ends. Here the CDR3 DNA reads TGTGCCAGCAGTTACACGGTGGTCAATCAGCCCCAGCATTTT. This translates into CASSYTVVNQPQHF.